Below are 15 T cell receptor beta chains sequenced from a single sample in a study of control samples from healthy donors and cancer patients. Clones were sequenced by immunoSEQ multiplex PCR, and TCRdb holds only the in-frame ones, with some missing. The data show tens of thousands of clones, about nine tenths seen once. Sequencing was done on a sample of blood. These receptors all come from a man aged 30 to 45 in good health.

The chain has TRBV15 and TRBJ2-5; D remains ambiguous. Germline V gives CDR1 LNHNV, CDR2 YYDKDF (reference sequence). Trimming removed 0 bases from V and 1 base from J, with 9 bases in between. The CDR3 length is 15 residues. Here the CDR3 reads CATSRDPQSQETQYF. CDR3 sequence (DNA): TGTGCCACCAGCAGAGATCCACAGTCCCAAGAGACCCAGTACTTC. The full variable domain, in which reference TRBV15 and TRBJ2-5 provide the parts outside the CDR3, is DAMVIQNPRYQVTQFGKPVTLSCSQTLNHNVMYWYQQKSSQAPKLLFHYYDKDFNNEADTPDNFQSRRPNTSFCFLDIRSPGLGDTAMYLCATSRDPQSQETQYFGPGTRLLVL.

This clone was observed a single time. The chain recombines TRBV18 with TRBJ1-4; 7 bases are a match to TRBD1. CDR1 KGHSH and CDR2 LQKENI come from the germline V gene. Trimming cost V 8 bases and J 8 bases; bases outside gene matches: 11. The CDR3 length is 14 residues. The CDR3 nucleotides are TGTGCCAGCGGGGAGGAGACAGGGTCGGAAAAACTGTTTTTT. Protein product: CASGEETGSEKLFF. Together with reference TRBV18 and TRBJ1-4, the CDR3 gives the full variable domain: NAGVMQNPRHLVRRRGQEARLRCSPMKGHSHVYWYRQLPEEGLKFMVYLQKENIIDESGMPKERFSAEFPKEGPSILRIQQVVRGDSAAYFCASGEETGSEKLFFGSGTQLSVL.

The V gene is TRBV19, the J gene TRBJ2-2; 7 bases agree with TRBD1. Germline CDR1 is LNHDA and CDR2 is SQIVND (reference sequence). The ends lost 5 bases at V and 5 bases at J; junction bases unmatched: 8. The CDR3 spans 15 residues. The CDR3 coding sequence is TGTGCCAGTAGTTTCCTCCCGGGACAGACCGGGGAGCTGTTTTTT. Protein sequence: CASSFLPGQTGELFF.

This clone was recorded only once. The chain combines TRBV2 with TRBJ1-5; a weak D match, TRBD1 (6 bases). Trimming cost V 8 bases and J 7 bases, with 21 bases left between them. The CDR3 length is 15 residues. Germline CDR1 SNHLY, CDR2 FYNNEI. CDR3 amino acids: CASHRDTGLGQPQHF. DNA for the CDR3: TGTGCCAGCCACCGGGACACGGGGCTTGGGCAGCCCCAGCATTTT.

The chain uses TRBV4-2 and TRBJ1-5; 7 nucleotides match TRBD1. V gave up 5 bases and J gave up 1 base; unmatched junction bases: 5. In germline, CDR1 is LGHNA, CDR2 YNFKEQ. This CDR3 region has 15 residues. Written as DNA, the CDR3 is TGTGCCAGCAGCGACCGACAGGGAAGCAATCAGCCCCAGCATTTT. This encodes CASSDRQGSNQPQHF.

This chain joins TRBV3-1 (or the pseudogene TRBV3-2) and TRBJ2-7, with a possible D match to TRBD2 (5 bases). This CDR3 is 16 amino acids long. V was pared by 1 base and J by 0 bases, with 13 bases between. CDR1 and CDR2 from the germline V gene are LGHDT and YNNKEL (reference sequence). The CDR3 sequence: CASSQGGGFSSYEQYF. CDR3 nucleotide sequence: TGTGCCAGCAGCCAAGGCGGCGGGTTTAGCTCCTACGAGCAGTACTTC.

J is TRBJ2-3 and V is TRBV7-8; 9 nucleotides align to TRBD1. Germline CDR1 SGHVS, CDR2 FQNEAQ. V lost 2 bases and J lost 1; bases outside the gene matches: 7. CDR3 length: 17 residues. CDR3 sequence (DNA): TGTGCCAGCAGCTTACAACAATGGACAGGGGGCACAGATACGCAGTATTTT. It translates to CASSLQQWTGGTDTQYF.

The gene calls are TRBV19 and TRBJ2-6; the D gene could be TRBD1 or TRBD2 (5 bases each). CDR1 is LNHDA, CDR2 SQIVND, per germline (reference sequence). The CDR3 consists of 16 residues. V lost 3 bases to trimming and J lost 2 bases, with 11 bases between them. CDR3 protein: CASSMWQGAGANVLTF. The CDR3 DNA is TGTGCCAGTAGTATGTGGCAGGGAGCTGGGGCCAACGTCCTGACTTTC.

This sequence joins TRBV7-9 and TRBJ1-1; weak D call: TRBD1 (5 bases). Germline loops: CDR1 SEHNR, CDR2 FQNEAQ (reference sequence). The CDR3 has 14 residues. The V gene lost 4 bases and the J gene lost 10 bases, with 19 bases spanning the gap. The CDR3 DNA sequence: TGTGCCAGCAGCTCACTAGGGACTCCCCACTTAGCTTTCTTT. Encoded protein: CASSSLGTPHLAFF.

This chain uses TRBV15 with TRBJ2-5; the D is unclear. Germline V gene data show CDR1 as LNHNV and CDR2 as YYDKDF (reference sequence). The V end was cut by 1 base, the J end by 2 bases, with 5 bases between. The CDR3 loop spans 13 amino acids. CDR3 in DNA: TGTGCCACCAGCAGAGTGCAGCAAGAGACCCAGTACTTC. Its translation is CATSRVQQETQYF. The variable domain in full, completed from reference TRBV15 and TRBJ2-5, reads DAMVIQNPRYQVTQFGKPVTLSCSQTLNHNVMYWYQQKSSQAPKLLFHYYDKDFNNEADTPDNFQSRRPNTSFCFLDIRSPGLGDTAMYLCATSRVQQETQYFGPGTRLLVL.

The V call is TRBV9, the J call TRBJ2-5; the D is unclear. CDR1 and CDR2 from the germline V gene are SGDLS and YYNGEE. The CDR3 totals 14 residues. With 0 bases removed from V and 2 bases from J, the gap between germline ends came to 8 bases. CDR3 nucleotide sequence: TGTGCCAGCAGCGTAGAACCAGTACAAGAGACCCAGTACTTC. Encoded protein: CASSVEPVQETQYF.

This chain links TRBV7-9 with TRBJ2-3; 13 bases map to TRBD2. V gave up 0 bases and J gave up 3 bases; unmatched junction bases: 3. In germline, CDR1 is SEHNR, CDR2 FQNEAQ (reference sequence). The CDR3 runs to 17 residues. The CDR3 coding sequence is TGTGCCAGCAGCTTAGCAAAACTAGCGGGAGGGACAGATACGCAGTATTTT. Its translation: CASSLAKLAGGTDTQYF. Filled out from reference TRBV7-9 and TRBJ2-3, the complete variable domain reads DTGVSQNPRHKITKRGQNVTFRCDPISEHNRLYWYRQTLGQGPEFLTYFQNEAQLEKSRLLSDRFSAERPKGSFSTLEIQRTEQGDSAMYLCASSLAKLAGGTDTQYFGPGTRLTVL.

V and J are TRBV7-3 and TRBJ2-2, with a tentative D call TRBD1 (6 bases). The germline gives CDR1 SGHTA, CDR2 FQGTGA. CDR3 length equals 15 residues. Trimming took 5 bases from V and 4 from J, leaving 14 bases between them. The CDR3 sequence is CASSPTGTTTGELFF. DNA of the CDR3: TGTGCCAGCAGCCCGACCGGGACAACCACCGGGGAGCTGTTTTTT.

The V call is TRBV20-1, the J call TRBJ2-7, with a tentative D call TRBD1 (5 bases). There are 10 residues in the CDR3. Germline CDR1 DFQATT, CDR2 SNEGSKA (reference sequence). With 6 bases removed from V and 7 bases from J, the gap between germline ends came to 10 bases. CDR3 bases: TGCAGTGCCTTCCAGGGAGAGCAGTACTTC. Protein: CSAFQGEQYF.

The chain uses TRBV5-1 and TRBJ2-2, with 10 bases identical to TRBD2. V trimming: 1 base; J trimming: 6 bases; junction bases outside the gene matches: 15. Germline values: CDR1 SGHRS, CDR2 YFSETQ. This CDR3 contains 19 residues. CDR3 in DNA: TGCGCCAGCAGCTTGCTCTCCCCAGCGGGAGGGCCAATCGCCGGGGAGCTGTTTTTT. Translating gives CASSLLSPAGGPIAGELFF.